This TCR beta chain was obtained from a study of blood T cell repertoires in COVID-19. Study in general: The cDNA or gDNA used as material had been derived from T cells, B-cell-depleted T cells, or PBMCs.

Study processing details: Researchers report that nucleated cell counts were estimated from reference gene primer amplification. Sequencing used immunoSEQ multiplex PCR; TCRdb keeps in-frame clones, though not all of them. D and trimming were read from the DNA, whereas the V and J calls and clone size are those reported in that table. This table has over 200,000 clones, 89% appearing once. This clone was seen once. Germline CDR1 LNHDA, CDR2 SQIVND (reference sequence). The CDR3 contains 18 residues. The V gene end was trimmed by 7 bases and the J gene end by 4 bases; junction bases not matched to a gene: 17. Living in roughly 23 US areas, the participants were between roughly 18 and 90 years of age. Participants were placed into cohorts based on the clinical history they reported.

The clonotype originates from a woman between 25 and 40 years old with acute COVID-19. The chain carries TRBV19 and TRBJ1-5; 9 bases align to TRBD1. The sequencing input was PBMCs or T cells enriched from blood (not recorded which). The CDR3 region has the DNA TGTGCCAGTAACGTAGTATGGGTGGGGACAGGGAGTAATCAGCCCCAGCATTTT. Its translation: CASNVVWVGTGSNQPQHF.